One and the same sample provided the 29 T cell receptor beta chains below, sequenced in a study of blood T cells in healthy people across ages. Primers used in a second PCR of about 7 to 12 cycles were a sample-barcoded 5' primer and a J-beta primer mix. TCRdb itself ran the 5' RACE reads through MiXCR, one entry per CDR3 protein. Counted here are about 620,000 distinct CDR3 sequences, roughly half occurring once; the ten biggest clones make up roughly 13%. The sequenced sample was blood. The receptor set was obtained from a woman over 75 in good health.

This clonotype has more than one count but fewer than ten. In DNA form, the CDR3 reads TGTGCCAGCAGCTTACGGACTGGCTCAGTAAATGAGCAGTACTTC. Protein product: CASSLRTGSVNEQYF. The chain couples TRBV7-3 to TRBJ2-7; tentatively, D is TRBD2 (5 bases). The germline gives CDR1 SGHTA, CDR2 FQGTGA. CDR3 size: 15 residues. The ends were cut back, 2 bases at V and 7 bases at J, with 18 bases in the middle. Supplemented by reference TRBV7-3 and TRBJ2-7, the full variable domain reads GAGVSQTPSNKVTEKGKYVELRCDPISGHTALYWYRQSLGQGPEFLIYFQGTGAADDSGLPNDRFFAVRPEGSVSTLKIQRTERGDSAVYLCASSLRTGSVNEQYFGPGTRLTVT.

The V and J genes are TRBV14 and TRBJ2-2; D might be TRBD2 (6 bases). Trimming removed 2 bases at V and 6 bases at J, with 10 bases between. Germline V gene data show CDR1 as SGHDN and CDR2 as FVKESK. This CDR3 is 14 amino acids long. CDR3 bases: TGTGCCAGCAGCCAAAGACTAGTTGCCGGGGAGCTGTTTTTT. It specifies CASSQRLVAGELFF.

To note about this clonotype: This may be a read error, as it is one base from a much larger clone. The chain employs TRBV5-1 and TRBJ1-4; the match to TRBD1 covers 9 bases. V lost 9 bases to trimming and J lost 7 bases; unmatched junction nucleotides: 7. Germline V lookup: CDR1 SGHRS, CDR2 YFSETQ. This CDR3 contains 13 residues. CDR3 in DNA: TGCGCCACCCGCGGGACAGGGATTGAAAAACTGTTTTTT. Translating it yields CATRGTGIEKLFF.

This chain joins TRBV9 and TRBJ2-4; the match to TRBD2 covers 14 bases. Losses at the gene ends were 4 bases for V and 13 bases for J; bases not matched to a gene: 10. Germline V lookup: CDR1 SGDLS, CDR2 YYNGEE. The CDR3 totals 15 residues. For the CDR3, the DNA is TGTGCCAGCAGCTATGGGACTAGCGGGAGCAAGGAGCAGTACTTC. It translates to CASSYGTSGSKEQYF.

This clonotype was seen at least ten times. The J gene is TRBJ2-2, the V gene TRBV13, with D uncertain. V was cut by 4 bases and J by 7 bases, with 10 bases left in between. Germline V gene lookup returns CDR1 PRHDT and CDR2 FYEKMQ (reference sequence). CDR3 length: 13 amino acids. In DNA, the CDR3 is TGTGCCAGCAGCTCGGACGGCTACGGGGAGCTGTTTTTT. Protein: CASSSDGYGELFF.

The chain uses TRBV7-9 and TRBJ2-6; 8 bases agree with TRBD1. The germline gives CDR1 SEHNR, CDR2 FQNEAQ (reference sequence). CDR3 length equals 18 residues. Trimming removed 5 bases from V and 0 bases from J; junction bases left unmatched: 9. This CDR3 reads CASSRGQGGPSGANVLTF. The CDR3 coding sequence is TGTGCCAGCAGCCGCGGACAGGGCGGCCCCTCTGGGGCCAACGTCCTGACTTTC.

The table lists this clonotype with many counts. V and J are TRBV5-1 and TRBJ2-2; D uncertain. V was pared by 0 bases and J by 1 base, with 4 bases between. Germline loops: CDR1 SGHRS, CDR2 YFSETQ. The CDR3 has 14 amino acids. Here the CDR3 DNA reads TGCGCCAGCAGCTTGGGCGAGAACACCGGGGAGCTGTTTTTT. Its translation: CASSLGENTGELFF.

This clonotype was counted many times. The DNA for the CDR3 is TGTGCCAGCAGTTCCTGGACTTCTCTTGGGGAGACCCAGTACTTC. The encoded protein is CASSSWTSLGETQYF. The rearrangement uses TRBV12-3 or TRBV12-4 and TRBJ2-5; a possible D gene is TRBD2 (5 bases). Trimming cost V 4 bases and J 5 bases, with 17 bases left between them. This CDR3 has 15 residues.

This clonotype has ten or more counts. In DNA, the CDR3 is TGTGCCAGCAGTTACTCTCGCGGTTTAGAGACCCAGTACTTC. This codes for CASSYSRGLETQYF. V gene TRBV6-5 combines with J gene TRBJ2-5; D gene ambiguous. Germline lookup yields CDR1 MNHEY and CDR2 SVGAGI. This CDR3 has 14 amino acids. V gave up 0 bases and J gave up 4 bases, with 9 bases separating them.

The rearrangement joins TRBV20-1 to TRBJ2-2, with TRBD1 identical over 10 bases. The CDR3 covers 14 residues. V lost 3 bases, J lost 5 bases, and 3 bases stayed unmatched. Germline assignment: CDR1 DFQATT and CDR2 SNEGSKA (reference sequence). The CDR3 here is CSARRTGGTGELFF. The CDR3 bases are TGCAGTGCTAGGAGGACAGGGGGAACCGGGGAGCTGTTTTTT.

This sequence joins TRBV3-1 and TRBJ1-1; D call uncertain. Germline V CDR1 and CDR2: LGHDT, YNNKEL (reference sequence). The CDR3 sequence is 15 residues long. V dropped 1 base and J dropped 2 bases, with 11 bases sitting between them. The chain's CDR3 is CASSQAGIINTEAFF. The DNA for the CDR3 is TGTGCCAGCAGCCAAGCGGGCATAATTAACACTGAAGCTTTCTTT.

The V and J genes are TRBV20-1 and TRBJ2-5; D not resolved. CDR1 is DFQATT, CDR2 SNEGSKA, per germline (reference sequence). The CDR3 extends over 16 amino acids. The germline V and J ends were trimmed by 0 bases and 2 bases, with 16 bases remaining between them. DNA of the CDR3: TGCAGTGCTAGAGATAGGCGAGCCGGCCCTCAAGAGACCCAGTACTTC. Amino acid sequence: CSARDRRAGPQETQYF.

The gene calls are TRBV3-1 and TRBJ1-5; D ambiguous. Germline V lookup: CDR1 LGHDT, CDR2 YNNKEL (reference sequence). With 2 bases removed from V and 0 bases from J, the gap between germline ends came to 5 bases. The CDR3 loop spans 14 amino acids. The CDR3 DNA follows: TGTGCCAGCAGCCAATCCGGTAGCAATCAGCCCCAGCATTTT. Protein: CASSQSGSNQPQHF.

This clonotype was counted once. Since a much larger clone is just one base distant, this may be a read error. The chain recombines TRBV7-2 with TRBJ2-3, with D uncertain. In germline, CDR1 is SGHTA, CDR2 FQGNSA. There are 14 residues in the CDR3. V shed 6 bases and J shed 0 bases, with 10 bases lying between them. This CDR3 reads CASRGRISTDTQYF. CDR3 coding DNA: TGTGCCAGCAGGGGAAGAATTAGCACAGATACGCAGTATTTT.

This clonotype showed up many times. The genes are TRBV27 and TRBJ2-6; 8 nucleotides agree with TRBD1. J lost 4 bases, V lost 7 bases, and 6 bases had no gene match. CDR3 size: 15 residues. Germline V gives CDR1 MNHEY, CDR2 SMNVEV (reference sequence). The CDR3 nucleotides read TGTGCCAGCAAATATCAGGGGGCCGGGGCCAACGTCCTGACTTTC. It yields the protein CASKYQGAGANVLTF.

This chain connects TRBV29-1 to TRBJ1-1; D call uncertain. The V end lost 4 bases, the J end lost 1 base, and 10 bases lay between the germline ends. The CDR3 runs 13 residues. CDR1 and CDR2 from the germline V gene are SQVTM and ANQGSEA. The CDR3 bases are TGCAGCGTTGTGACGGTCCCGAACACTGAAGCTTTCTTT. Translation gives CSVVTVPNTEAFF. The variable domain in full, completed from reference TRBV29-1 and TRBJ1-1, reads SAVISQKPSRDICQRGTSLTIQCQVDSQVTMMFWYRQQPGQSLTLIATANQGSEATYESGFVIDKFPISRPNLTFSTLTVSNMSPEDSSIYLCSVVTVPNTEAFFGQGTRLTVV.

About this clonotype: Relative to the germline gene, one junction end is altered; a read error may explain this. CDR3 loop: CSARGPGRQETQYF. As DNA, the CDR3 is TGCAGCGCTAGGGGGCCGGGACGCCAAGAGACCCAGTACTTC. The rearrangement uses TRBV20-1 and TRBJ2-5; TRBD1 matches 7 bases. There are 14 residues in the CDR3. Per germline, CDR1 DFQATT and CDR2 SNEGSKA (reference sequence).

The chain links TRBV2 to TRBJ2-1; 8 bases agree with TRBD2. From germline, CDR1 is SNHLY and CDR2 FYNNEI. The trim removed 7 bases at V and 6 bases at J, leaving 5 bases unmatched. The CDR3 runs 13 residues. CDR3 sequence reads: CASTPSGLNEQFF. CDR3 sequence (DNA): TGTGCCAGCACCCCTAGCGGGCTCAATGAGCAGTTCTTC.

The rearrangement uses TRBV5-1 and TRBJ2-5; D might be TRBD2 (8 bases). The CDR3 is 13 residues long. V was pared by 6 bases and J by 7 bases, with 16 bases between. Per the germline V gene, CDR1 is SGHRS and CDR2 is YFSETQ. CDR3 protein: CASNEGAGGTQYF. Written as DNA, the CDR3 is TGCGCCAGCAACGAGGGGGCGGGAGGGACCCAGTACTTC.

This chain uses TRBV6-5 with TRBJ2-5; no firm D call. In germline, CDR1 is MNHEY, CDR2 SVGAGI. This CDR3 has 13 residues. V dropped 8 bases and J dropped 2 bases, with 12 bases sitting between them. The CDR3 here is CASCSRPQETQYF. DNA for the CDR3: TGTGCCAGCTGCTCGCGGCCACAAGAGACCCAGTACTTC.

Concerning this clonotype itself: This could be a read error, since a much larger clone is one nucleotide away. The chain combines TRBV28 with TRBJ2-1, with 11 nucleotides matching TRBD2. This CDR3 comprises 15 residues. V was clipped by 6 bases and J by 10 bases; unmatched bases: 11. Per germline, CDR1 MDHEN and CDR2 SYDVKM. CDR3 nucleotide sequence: TGTGCCAGCAGCAAGGGACTAGCGGCCTTCTACGAGCAGTTCTTC. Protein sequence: CASSKGLAAFYEQFF.

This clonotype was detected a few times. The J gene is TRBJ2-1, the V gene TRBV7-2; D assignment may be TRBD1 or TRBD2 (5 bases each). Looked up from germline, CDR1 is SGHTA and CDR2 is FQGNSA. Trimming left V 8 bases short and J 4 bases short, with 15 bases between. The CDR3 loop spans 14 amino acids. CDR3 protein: CASGQMRGYNEQFF. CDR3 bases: TGTGCCAGCGGCCAGATGAGGGGTTACAATGAGCAGTTCTTC.

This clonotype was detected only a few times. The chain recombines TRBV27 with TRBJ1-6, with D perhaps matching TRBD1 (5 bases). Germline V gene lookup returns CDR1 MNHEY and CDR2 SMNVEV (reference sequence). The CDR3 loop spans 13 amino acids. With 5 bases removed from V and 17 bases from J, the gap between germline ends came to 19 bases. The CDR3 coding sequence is TGTGCCAGCAGTCGAAACCGGGACGGCCAATTCCACTTT. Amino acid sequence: CASSRNRDGQFHF.

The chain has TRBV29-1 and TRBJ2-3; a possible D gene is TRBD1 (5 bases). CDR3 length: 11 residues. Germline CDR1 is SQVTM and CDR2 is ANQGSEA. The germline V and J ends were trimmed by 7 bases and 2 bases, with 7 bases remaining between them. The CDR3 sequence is CSDRNTDTQYF. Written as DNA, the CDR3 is TGCAGCGACAGGAACACAGATACGCAGTATTTT.

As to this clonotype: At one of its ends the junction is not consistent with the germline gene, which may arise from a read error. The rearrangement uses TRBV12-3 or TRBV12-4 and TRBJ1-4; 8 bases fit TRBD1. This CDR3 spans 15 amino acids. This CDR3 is CAISLRGPDYEKLFF. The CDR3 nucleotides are TGTGCCATCAGTCTCAGGGGGCCGGATTATGAAAAACTGTTTTTT.

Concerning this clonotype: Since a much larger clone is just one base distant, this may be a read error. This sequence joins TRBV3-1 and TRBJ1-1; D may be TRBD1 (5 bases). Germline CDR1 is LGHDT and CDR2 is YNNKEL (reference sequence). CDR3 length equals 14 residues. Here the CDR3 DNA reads TGTGCCAGCAGCCAGGAAGCGGGGGGAACTGTAGCTTTCTTT. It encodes CASSQEAGGTVAFF.

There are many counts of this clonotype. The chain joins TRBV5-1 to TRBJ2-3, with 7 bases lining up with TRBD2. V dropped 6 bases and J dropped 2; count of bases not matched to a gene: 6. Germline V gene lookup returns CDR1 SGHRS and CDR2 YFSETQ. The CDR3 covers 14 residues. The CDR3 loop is CASKSSGHTDTQYF. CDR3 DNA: TGCGCCAGCAAATCTAGCGGACACACAGATACGCAGTATTTT.

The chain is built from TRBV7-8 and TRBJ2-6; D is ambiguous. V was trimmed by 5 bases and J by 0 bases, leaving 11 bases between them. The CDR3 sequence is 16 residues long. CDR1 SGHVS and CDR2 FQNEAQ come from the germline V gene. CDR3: CASSPPTLSGANVLTF. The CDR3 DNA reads TGTGCCAGCAGCCCACCCACGCTCTCTGGGGCCAACGTCCTGACTTTC.

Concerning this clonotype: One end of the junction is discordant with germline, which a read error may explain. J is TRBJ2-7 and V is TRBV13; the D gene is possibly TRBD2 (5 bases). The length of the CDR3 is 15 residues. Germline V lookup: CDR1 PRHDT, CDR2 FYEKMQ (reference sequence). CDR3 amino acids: CASSLSGASSYEQSF. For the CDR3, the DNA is TGTGCCAGCAGTTTGAGCGGAGCCAGCTCCTACGAGCAGTCCTTC.